These 24 T cell receptor beta chains came from one sample sequenced in a study of PD-1 blockade in classical Hodgkin lymphoma (dated by TCRdb to 2019 to 2021). The library was prepared using the immunoSEQ multiplex PCR assay. TCRdb took over this immuneACCESS table, retaining in-frame rearrangements with V and J assigned. Such tables are incomplete; in checked studies, under half of the missing clones stem from an unresolved V gene, and the remainder is unexplained. The sample data list tens of thousands of clones, and 90% of these were observed just once. The top ten clonotypes cover 2.5% to 3.5% of the sample. The time point label corresponds to: cycle 4 day 1 (C4D1), after five to seven weeks of nivolumab. Every trial patient had relapsed after autologous stem cell transplantation, and cohorts A, B and C differed in prior brentuximab vedotin exposure. The source was peripheral blood mononuclear cells (PBMCs), collected before the fourth cycle of nivolumab. These receptors came from a human donor with classical Hodgkin lymphoma.

This chain joins TRBV4-2 and TRBJ1-5; possibly TRBD1 for D (6 bases). V was clipped by 8 bases and J by 4 bases, with 15 bases between them. This CDR3 has 14 residues. Per germline, CDR1 LGHNA and CDR2 YNFKEQ. The CDR3: CASGRAGDNQPQHF. CDR3 sequence (DNA): TGTGCCAGCGGTAGAGCAGGGGATAATCAGCCCCAGCATTTT.

The gene calls are TRBV6-6 and TRBJ1-4, with D perhaps matching TRBD1 (5 bases). Germline V gene lookup returns CDR1 MNHNY and CDR2 SVGAGI (reference sequence). V shed 2 bases and J shed 7 bases, with 11 bases lying between them. CDR3 size: 14 residues. CDR3 coding DNA: TGTGCCAGCAGTTACGACGAGAGGGGTGAAAAACTGTTTTTT. Translating it yields CASSYDERGEKLFF.

The rearrangement uses TRBV19 and TRBJ1-1; 11 bases align to TRBD1. Germline-derived CDR1 and CDR2 are LNHDA and SQIVND (reference sequence). This CDR3 has 12 residues. With V trimmed by 8 bases and J by 8 bases, 4 bases remained unmatched. The DNA of the CDR3 is TGTGCCAGTTTTCGGACAGGGGGCGAAGCTTTCTTT. Translated: CASFRTGGEAFF.

The chain recombines TRBV18 with TRBJ2-7, with a tentative D call TRBD2 (6 bases). Per the germline V gene, CDR1 is KGHSH and CDR2 is LQKENI. V was shortened by 2 bases and J by 4 bases, with 21 bases between the two germline ends. The CDR3 sequence is 17 residues long. The CDR3 nucleotides read TGTGCCAGCTCACCATTTAGCGGCATACCTTCGACTTACGAGCAGTACTTC. This translates into CASSPFSGIPSTYEQYF.

V usage is TRBV30 and J usage is TRBJ1-1; 7 bases are a match to TRBD1. The V segment lost 2 bases and the J segment 3 bases; nucleotides outside the gene matches: 6. This CDR3 region has 14 residues. The germline gives CDR1 GTSNPN, CDR2 SVGIG (reference sequence). CDR3 nucleotides: TGTGCCTGGAGTACGTCAGGGGGTGACACTGAAGCTTTCTTT. Its translation: CAWSTSGGDTEAFF.

This chain connects TRBV4-3 to TRBJ2-1, with D tentatively TRBD1 (5 bases). The germline V gene has CDR1 LGHNA and CDR2 YSLEER. V was shortened by 0 bases and J by 2 bases, with 14 bases between the two germline ends. This CDR3 comprises 17 residues. The CDR3 loop is CASSQEYAQATYNEQFF. CDR3 nucleotides: TGCGCCAGCAGCCAAGAATACGCACAGGCGACCTACAATGAGCAGTTCTTC.

The V call is TRBV28, the J call TRBJ2-7, with 8 nucleotides matching TRBD1. J was trimmed by 5 bases and V by 6 bases; bases with no gene match: 18. CDR1 and CDR2 from the germline V gene are MDHEN and SYDVKM. The length of the CDR3 is 17 residues. CDR3 DNA sequence: TGTGCCAGCAGCAAGTTTTCATATCGGACAGGGTTACACGAGCAGTACTTC. Its protein is CASSKFSYRTGLHEQYF.

The V call is TRBV19, the J call TRBJ2-1, with D unclear. The ends were cut back, 5 bases at V and 0 bases at J, with 5 bases in the middle. The CDR3 length is 13 residues. Germline V lookup: CDR1 LNHDA, CDR2 SQIVND (reference sequence). The CDR3 DNA reads as TGTGCCAGTAGTCCGAGCTCCTACAATGAGCAGTTCTTC. Its translation is CASSPSSYNEQFF.

The chain uses TRBV7-2 and TRBJ1-2; D remains ambiguous. Germline V gives CDR1 SGHTA, CDR2 FQGNSA. Trimming cost V 5 bases and J 5 bases, with 18 bases left between them. The CDR3 is 15 amino acids. CDR3 residues: CASSPVIPRGYGYTF. In DNA, the CDR3 is TGTGCCAGCAGCCCCGTTATCCCTCGAGGGTATGGCTACACCTTC.

Written as DNA, the CDR3 is TGCGCCAGCAGCCCTTCCAGGGTGGGGAACACTGAAGCTTTCTTT. It is translated as CASSPSRVGNTEAFF. V gene TRBV4-3 combines with J gene TRBJ1-1, with D possibly matching TRBD1 (5 bases). CDR3 size: 15 residues. Trimming left V 4 bases short and J 1 base short, with 13 bases between. Germline V gene sequence: CDR1 LGHNA, CDR2 YSLEER.

The chain has TRBV7-9 and TRBJ2-1; D perhaps matches TRBD1 (6 bases). Germline V gene data show CDR1 as SEHNR and CDR2 as FQNEAQ (reference sequence). The V gene lost 5 bases and the J gene lost 0 bases, with 11 bases spanning the gap. There are 15 residues in the CDR3. In DNA, the CDR3 is TGTGCCAGCAGCATCGGGACAATCTCCTACAATGAGCAGTTCTTC. Its translation: CASSIGTISYNEQFF.

V and J are TRBV4-2 and TRBJ2-1; no clear D gene. This CDR3 comprises 16 residues. The V end lost 3 bases, the J end lost 2 bases, and 14 bases lay between the germline ends. The V gene's germline CDR1 is LGHNA and CDR2 YNFKEQ. In nucleotides, the CDR3 is TGTGCCAGCAGCCAGTTTGAACCCGAGCCCTACAATGAGCAGTTCTTC. It is translated as CASSQFEPEPYNEQFF.

This sequence joins TRBV27 and TRBJ2-3; D might be TRBD2 (7 bases). V dropped 0 bases and J dropped 6 bases, with 16 bases sitting between them. Germline-derived CDR1 and CDR2 are MNHEY and SMNVEV (reference sequence). This CDR3 comprises 16 residues. CDR3 in DNA: TGTGCCAGCAGTTTATCGGCGGGGGCCCGCGGGGATACGCAGTATTTT. It translates to CASSLSAGARGDTQYF.

The V call is TRBV5-1, the J call TRBJ2-3, with TRBD2 matching over 7 bases. The CDR3 has 15 amino acids. In germline, CDR1 is SGHRS, CDR2 YFSETQ. With V trimmed by 6 bases and J by 1 base, 8 bases remained unmatched. The CDR3 DNA reads TGCGCCAGCACTCGGATTGCGGGGGGCACAGATACGCAGTATTTT. Translation: CASTRIAGGTDTQYF.

V usage is TRBV14 and J usage is TRBJ2-3; no firm D call. V lost 0 bases to trimming and J lost 2 bases, with 12 bases between them. The length of the CDR3 is 16 residues. Per germline, CDR1 SGHDN and CDR2 FVKESK. The CDR3 nucleotides read TGTGCCAGCAGCCAAGATCTTCCCATTTTCACAGATACGCAGTATTTT. This codes for CASSQDLPIFTDTQYF.

The J gene is TRBJ2-2, the V gene TRBV5-4; 11 positions agree with TRBD1. Trimming removed 4 bases from V and 6 bases from J; junction bases left unmatched: 2. CDR1 is SGHNT, CDR2 YYREEE, per germline (reference sequence). This CDR3 has 14 amino acids. The chain's CDR3 is CASSPGQGAGELFF. The CDR3 region has the DNA TGTGCCAGCAGCCCGGGACAGGGGGCCGGGGAGCTGTTTTTT.

This clone was seen a single time. The rearrangement joins TRBV19 to TRBJ1-2; TRBD1 might be the D (5 bases). In germline, CDR1 is LNHDA, CDR2 SQIVND (reference sequence). CDR3 length: 13 amino acids. Trimming stripped 7 bases from V and 0 bases from J, with 9 bases between. The chain's CDR3 is CASNPGANYGYTF. The DNA for the CDR3 is TGTGCCAGTAACCCGGGGGCTAACTATGGCTACACCTTC.

DNA of the CDR3: TGTGCCAGCAGCTCCCCGGGTTTTGGGCAGTTCTTC. Translating gives CASSSPGFGQFF. This chain joins TRBV9 and TRBJ2-1; D remains ambiguous. With 4 bases removed from V and 12 bases from J, the gap between germline ends came to 14 bases. The CDR3 has 12 residues. Germline V gene sequence: CDR1 SGDLS, CDR2 YYNGEE. Using reference TRBV9 and TRBJ2-1 for the parts outside the CDR3, the full variable domain is DSGVTQTPKHLITATGQRVTLRCSPRSGDLSVYWYQQSLDQGLQFLIQYYNGEERAKGNILERFSAQQFPDLHSELNLSSLELGDSALYFCASSSPGFGQFFGPGTRLTVL.

This chain connects TRBV19 to TRBJ1-4; 9 nucleotides agree with TRBD1. Germline CDR1 is LNHDA and CDR2 is SQIVND (reference sequence). This CDR3 spans 20 amino acids. After removal of 7 bases from V and 1 base from J, the junction contained 19 bases not matched to a gene. DNA of the CDR3: TGTGCCAGTATGCCTTCGGCGTGGGACAGGGAGGAGGGAACTAATGAAAAACTGTTTTTT. It specifies CASMPSAWDREEGTNEKLFF.

The J gene is TRBJ1-1, the V gene TRBV4-1; no clear D. V was pared by 1 base and J by 1 base, with 7 bases between. CDR1 MGHRA and CDR2 YSYEKL come from the germline V gene. The CDR3 totals 14 residues. Here the CDR3 reads CASSQGVTNTEAFF. The CDR3 DNA is TGCGCCAGCAGCCAAGGAGTCACGAACACTGAAGCTTTCTTT.

This clone was counted once. The CDR3 reads CASSPGAALGYTF. CDR3 nucleotide sequence: TGTGCCAGCAGTCCTGGGGCAGCCCTCGGCTACACCTTC. The chain couples TRBV28 to TRBJ1-2, with D possibly TRBD1 on 5 matching bases. The V gene's germline CDR1 is MDHEN and CDR2 SYDVKM. The CDR3 loop spans 13 amino acids. The V gene lost 5 bases and the J gene lost 8 bases, with 15 bases spanning the gap.

As concerns this clone: One end of the junction does not line up with germline, which may come from a read error. The chain combines TRBV20-1 with TRBJ2-5, with a weak D call TRBD2 (6 bases). Germline CDR1 reads DFQATT; CDR2 reads SNEGSKA (reference sequence). This CDR3 has 11 amino acids. The CDR3 DNA reads as TGCAGTGTGACGGGGGAAGAAACCCAGTACTTC. It encodes CSVTGEETQYF.

The genes are TRBV27 and TRBJ2-7; perhaps TRBD1 as D (6 bases). Germline loops: CDR1 MNHEY, CDR2 SMNVEV (reference sequence). Trimming took 3 bases from V and 0 from J, leaving 12 bases between them. The CDR3 is made up of 15 amino acids. CDR3 residues: CASSLGGGGSYEQYF. The CDR3 coding sequence is TGTGCCAGCAGTTTGGGTGGGGGCGGCTCCTACGAGCAGTACTTC.

CDR3 nucleotides: TGTGCCAGCAGTGAACATGTCGGGACACCTAATGAAAAACTGTTTTTT. This translates into CASSEHVGTPNEKLFF. This sequence joins TRBV2 and TRBJ1-4; D is possibly TRBD1 (6 bases). CDR3 length: 16 amino acids. V lost 2 bases and J 3 bases, leaving 13 bases between the germline ends. The V gene's germline CDR1 is SNHLY and CDR2 FYNNEI.